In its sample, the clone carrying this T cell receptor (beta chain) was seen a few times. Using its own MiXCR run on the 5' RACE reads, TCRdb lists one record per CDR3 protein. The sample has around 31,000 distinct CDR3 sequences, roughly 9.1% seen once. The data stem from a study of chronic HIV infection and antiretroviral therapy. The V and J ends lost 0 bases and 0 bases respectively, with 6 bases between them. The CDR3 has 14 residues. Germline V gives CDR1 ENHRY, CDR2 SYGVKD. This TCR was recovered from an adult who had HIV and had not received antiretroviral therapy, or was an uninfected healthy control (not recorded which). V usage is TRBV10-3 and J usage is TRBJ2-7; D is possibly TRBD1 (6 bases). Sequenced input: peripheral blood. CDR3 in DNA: TGTGCCATCAGTGAGTCGGACAGCTCCTACGAGCAGTACTTC. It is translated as CAISESDSSYEQYF.